This T cell receptor beta chain is from a study of blood T cell repertoires in COVID-19. Study background: PBMCs, B-cell-depleted T cells, or T cells were the source of the cDNA or gDNA that made up the material.

The germline V gene has CDR1 SGHNT and CDR2 YYREEE (reference sequence). There are 14 residues in the CDR3. V was pared by 0 bases and J by 9 bases, with 14 bases between. Authors' data handling: From reference gene primer amplification, estimates of nucleated cell counts were derived. Sequencing was performed with immunoSEQ multiplex PCR; in TCRdb, only in-frame clones are kept and a portion is missing. V, J and clone size derive from that table, while D and trimming were established from the DNA sequence. The sample shows 150,000 to 200,000 clones, almost 80% of them seen only once. The clonotype comes from a man aged 60 to 69 with active or convalescent COVID-19. Sequencing input: peripheral blood. The chain links TRBV5-4 to TRBJ2-3, with D possibly TRBD1 on 6 matching bases. The CDR3 DNA is TGTGCCAGCAGCTTGGTCTTAAGGGGGAACACGCAGTATTTT. This encodes CASSLVLRGNTQYF.